This section outlines one T cell receptor beta chain sequence together with its context. Its antigen is currently unknown. These data are taken from a study of shared clonotypes between healthy human individuals. Regarding the study as a whole: Represented diversity, genetic and exposure-history alike, was limited by few donors.

The CDR3 runs 12 residues. Germline trimming cut 6 bases from V and 6 bases from J; bases unmatched to any gene: 3. Looked up from germline, CDR1 is SNHLY and CDR2 is FYNNEI. Original data processing: Junction-only sequences produced by ImmunoSEQ had no quality scores, so filtering differed. TCRdb's copy holds only in-frame clones and misses some; the assay was immunoSEQ multiplex PCR. That table furnishes V, J and clone size, whereas the DNA furnished D and trimming. Here the sample spans roughly 500,000 clones, about 79% being singletons. All donors were healthy HIV-negative adults lacking recent acute infections or vaccinations. All donors were Caucasian adults living in Nashville, Tennessee.

The V gene is TRBV2, the J gene TRBJ2-5, with 8 bases aligning to TRBD1. This TCR derives from a woman aged 40 to 55 in good health. Some clones in this sample may be carry-over from other donors' samples. Source material: PBMCs. The CDR3 sequence: CASRGQAKTQYF. In nucleotides, the CDR3 is TGTGCCAGCAGGGGACAGGCCAAGACCCAGTACTTC.